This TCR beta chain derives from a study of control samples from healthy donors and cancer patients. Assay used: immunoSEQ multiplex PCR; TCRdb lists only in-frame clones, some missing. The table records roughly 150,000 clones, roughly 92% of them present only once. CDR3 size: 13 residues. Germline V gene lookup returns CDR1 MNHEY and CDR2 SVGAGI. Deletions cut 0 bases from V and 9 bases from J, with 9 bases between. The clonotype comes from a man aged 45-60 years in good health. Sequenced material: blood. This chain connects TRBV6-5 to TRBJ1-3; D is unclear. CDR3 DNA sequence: TGTGCCAGCAGTTACTCAGGAGGTGCCACCATATATTTT. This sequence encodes CASSYSGGATIYF.